This T cell receptor beta chain is drawn from a study of blood T cells in healthy people across ages. The CDR3 contains 16 residues. In the case of this clonotype: This may come from a read error, since a much larger clone is one base off.

A second about 7 to 12 cycle PCR used barcoded and J-beta primers. Every cDNA molecule bore a tag from a template-switch adaptor containing 12 random nucleotides. TCRdb used MiXCR to reprocess the 5' RACE reads, holding one entry per CDR3 protein. This table holds approximately 900,000 distinct CDR3 sequences, just under 30% found once. These data also formed part of another study, on T cells of mothers and their children.

Material: blood. This clonotype was obtained from a middle-aged woman in good health. The rearrangement uses TRBV12-3 or TRBV12-4 and TRBJ2-1, with a possible D match to TRBD2 (6 bases). The chain's CDR3 is CASTRRGGSSYNEQVF. CDR3 DNA: TGTGCCAGCACAAGGAGGGGTGGGAGCTCCTACAATGAGCAGGTCTTC.